This T cell receptor (beta chain) stems from a study of shared clonotypes between healthy human individuals. In this sample, this clone turned up once. Division of CD4+ cells produced a CD45RA+ naive subset and a CD45RA-negative memory subset. Germline V lookup: CDR1 SGHTA, CDR2 FQGNSA. CDR3 length equals 12 residues. The trim removed 3 bases at V and 12 bases at J, leaving 5 bases unmatched. Only in-frame clones appear in the TCRdb table, and some are missing; sequencing was by immunoSEQ multiplex PCR. The table includes a few hundred thousand clones, 65% detected once. The chain recombines TRBV7-2 with TRBJ2-1; TRBD1 agrees at 7 bases. Sequencing was carried out using memory CD4+ T cells sorted from blood. Sample subset: CD45RA-negative fraction. The sequence was collected from a man aged 30 to 39 in good health. Written as DNA, the CDR3 is TGTGCCAGCAGCTTCAGACAGGGATGGCAGTTCTTC. Its protein is CASSFRQGWQFF.